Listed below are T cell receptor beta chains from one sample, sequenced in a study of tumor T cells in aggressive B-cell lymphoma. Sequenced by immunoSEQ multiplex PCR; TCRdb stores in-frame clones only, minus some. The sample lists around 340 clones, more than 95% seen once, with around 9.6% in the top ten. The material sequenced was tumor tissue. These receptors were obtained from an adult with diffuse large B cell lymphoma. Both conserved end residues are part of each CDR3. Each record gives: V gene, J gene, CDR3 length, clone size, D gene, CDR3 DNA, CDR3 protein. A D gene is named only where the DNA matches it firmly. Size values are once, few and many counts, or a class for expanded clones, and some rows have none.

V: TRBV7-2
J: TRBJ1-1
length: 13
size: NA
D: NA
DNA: TGTGCCAGCAGCTTTTTTCTAAACACTGAAGCTTTCTTT
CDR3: CASSFFLNTEAFF

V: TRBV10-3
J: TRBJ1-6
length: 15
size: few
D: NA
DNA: TGTGCCACCAAGGGAGAGAGCTCCTATAATTCACCCCTCCACTTT
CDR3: CATKGESSYNSPLHF

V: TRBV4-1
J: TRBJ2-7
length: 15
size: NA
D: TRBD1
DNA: TGCGCCAGCAGCCAAAGACAGGGTTCGGATTCCGAGCAGTACTTT
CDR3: CASSQRQGSDSEQYF

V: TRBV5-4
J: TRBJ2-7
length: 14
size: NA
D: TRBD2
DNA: TGTGCCAGCAGCTTCCTAGCGGGAGTAGAAGAGCAGTACTTC
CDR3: CASSFLAGVEEQYF

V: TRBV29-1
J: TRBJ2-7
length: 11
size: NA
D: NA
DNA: TGCAGCGCCACAGGAGGGGACCAGCAGTACTTC
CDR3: CSATGGDQQYF

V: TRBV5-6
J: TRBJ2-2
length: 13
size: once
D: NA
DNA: TGTGCCAGCAGGGGGACTTGGACCGGGGAGCTGTTTTTT
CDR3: CASRGTWTGELFF

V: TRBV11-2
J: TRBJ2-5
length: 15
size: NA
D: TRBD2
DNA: TGTGCCAGCAGCTTAGAGTCAACTAGCGGGGAGACCCAGTACTTC
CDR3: CASSLESTSGETQYF

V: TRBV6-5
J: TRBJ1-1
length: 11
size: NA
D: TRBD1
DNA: TGTGCCAGCCATAGGACAGGTGAAGCTTTCTTT
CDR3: CASHRTGEAFF

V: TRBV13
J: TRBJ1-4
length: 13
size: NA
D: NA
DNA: TGTGCCAGCAGAAGAGCAGGGGAAGAAAAACTGTTTTTT
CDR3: CASRRAGEEKLFF

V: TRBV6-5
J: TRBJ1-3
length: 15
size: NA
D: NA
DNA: TGTGCCAGCAGTTACCTTGGCGGGGACGGAAACACCATATATTTT
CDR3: CASSYLGGDGNTIYF

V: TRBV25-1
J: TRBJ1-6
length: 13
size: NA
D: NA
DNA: TGTGCCAGTACAGGGTCCTATAATTCACCCCTTCACTTT
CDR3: CASTGSYNSPLHF

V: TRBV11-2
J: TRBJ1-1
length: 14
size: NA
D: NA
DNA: TGTGCCAGCAGCTTAGGAGGGTTGAGCACTGAAGCTTTCTTT
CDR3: CASSLGGLSTEAFF

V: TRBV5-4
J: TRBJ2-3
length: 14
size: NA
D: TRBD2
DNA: TGTGCCAGCAGCTTGTTACTAGCGGAAGATACGCAGTATTTT
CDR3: CASSLLLAEDTQYF

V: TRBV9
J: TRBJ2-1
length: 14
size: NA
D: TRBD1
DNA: TGTGCCAGCAGCGGACAGGGTTTCTACAATGAGCAGTTCTTC
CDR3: CASSGQGFYNEQFF

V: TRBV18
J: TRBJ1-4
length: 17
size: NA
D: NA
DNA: TGTGCCAGCTCACCCGCAGGAGGGGTCGGGTCTAATGAAAAACTGTTTTTT
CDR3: CASSPAGGVGSNEKLFF

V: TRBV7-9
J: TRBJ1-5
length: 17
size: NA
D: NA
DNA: TGTGCCAGCAGCTTAGAGGCAGAAACCGGGGGCAATCAGCCCCAGCATTTT
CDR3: CASSLEAETGGNQPQHF

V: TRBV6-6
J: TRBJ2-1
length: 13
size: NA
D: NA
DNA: TGTGCCAGCAGTTACATCGGAGACGGTGAGCAGTTCTTC
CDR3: CASSYIGDGEQFF

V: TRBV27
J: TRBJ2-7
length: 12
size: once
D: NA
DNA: TGTGCCAGTTTTAGCGGAACCTACGAGCAGTACTTC
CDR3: CASFSGTYEQYF

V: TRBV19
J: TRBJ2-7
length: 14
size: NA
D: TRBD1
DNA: TGTGCCAGTAGTTCCGGGACAGGGGGGTACGAGCAGTACTTC
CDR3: CASSSGTGGYEQYF

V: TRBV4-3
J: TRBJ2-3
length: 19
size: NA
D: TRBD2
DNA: TGCGCCAGCAGCCAACATCTAGCGGGGGGGCCCTTGGGCACAGATACGCAATATTTT
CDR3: CASSQHLAGGPLGTDTQYF

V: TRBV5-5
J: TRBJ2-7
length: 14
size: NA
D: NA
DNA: TGTGCCAGCAGCTTGGAGACAGGATACTACGAGCAGTACTTC
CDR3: CASSLETGYYEQYF

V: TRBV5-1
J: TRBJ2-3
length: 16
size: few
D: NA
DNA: TGCGCCAGCAGCTTGGTGTTGACACCCAGCACAGATACGCAGTATTTT
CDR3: CASSLVLTPSTDTQYF

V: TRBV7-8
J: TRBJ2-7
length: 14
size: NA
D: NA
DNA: TGTGCCAGCAGCCCTAGAGCAGCTACCTACGAGCAGTACTTC
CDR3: CASSPRAATYEQYF

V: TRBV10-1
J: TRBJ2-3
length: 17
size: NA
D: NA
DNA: TGCGCCAGCAGTGAGCGGCAAGCGGCACTCAGCACAGATACGCAGTATTTT
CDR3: CASSERQAALSTDTQYF

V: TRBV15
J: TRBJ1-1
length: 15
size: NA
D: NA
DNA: TGTGCCACCAGCAGGGGCTTGGGGGGTTTCGTAGAAGCTTTCTTT
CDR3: CATSRGLGGFVEAFF

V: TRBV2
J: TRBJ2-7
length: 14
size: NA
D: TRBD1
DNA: TGTGCCAGCAGGGGACAGGGGGCAGGTCGCGAGCAGTACTTC
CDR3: CASRGQGAGREQYF

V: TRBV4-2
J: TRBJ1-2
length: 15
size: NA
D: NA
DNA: TGTGCCAGCAGCCAAGACCGCGCTCCCTTCTATGGCTACACCTTC
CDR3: CASSQDRAPFYGYTF

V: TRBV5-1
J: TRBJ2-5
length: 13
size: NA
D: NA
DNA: TGCGCCAGCAGCTTGGTCGGCGGAGAGACCCAGTACTTC
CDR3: CASSLVGGETQYF

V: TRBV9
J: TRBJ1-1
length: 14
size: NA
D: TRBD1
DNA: TGTGCCATCAGCACCCGGGACAGGGTCACTGAAGCTTTCTTT
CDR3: CAISTRDRVTEAFF

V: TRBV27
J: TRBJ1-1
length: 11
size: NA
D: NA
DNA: TGTGCCAGCAGCGATGGGGGGGGAGCTTTCTTT
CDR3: CASSDGGGAFF

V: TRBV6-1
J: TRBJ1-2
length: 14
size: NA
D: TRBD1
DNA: TGTGCCAGCAGGACAGGGGTCCTTAACTATGGCTACACCTTC
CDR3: CASRTGVLNYGYTF

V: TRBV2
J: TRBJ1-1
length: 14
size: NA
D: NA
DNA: TGTGCCAGCAGTGAAGGACGTGGGAGCACTGAAGCTTTCTTT
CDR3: CASSEGRGSTEAFF

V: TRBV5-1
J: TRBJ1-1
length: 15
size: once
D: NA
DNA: TGCGCCAGCAGCTTGGAGCTGTCGAGGAACACTGAAGCTTTCTTT
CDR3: CASSLELSRNTEAFF

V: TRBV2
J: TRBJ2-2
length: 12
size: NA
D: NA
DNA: TGTGCCAGCCCTGCGAGAGGCGGGGAGCTGTTTTTT
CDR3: CASPARGGELFF

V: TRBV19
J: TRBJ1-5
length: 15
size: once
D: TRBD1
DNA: TGTGCCAGTAGTGGGGACAGGGCTAGCAATCAGCCCCAGCATTTT
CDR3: CASSGDRASNQPQHF

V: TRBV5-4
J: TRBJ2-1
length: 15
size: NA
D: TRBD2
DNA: TGTGCCAGCAGCTTGGTACGCGGGAGGTCGGATGAGCAGTTCTTC
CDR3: CASSLVRGRSDEQFF

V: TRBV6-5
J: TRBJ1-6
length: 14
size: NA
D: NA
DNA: TGTGCCATCGGGGGTCCCTCCTATAATTCACCCCTCCACTTT
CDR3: CAIGGPSYNSPLHF

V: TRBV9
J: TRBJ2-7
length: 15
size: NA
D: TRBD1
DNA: TGTGCCAGCAGCGGTGACAGGGCACTCTCCTACGAGCAGTACTTC
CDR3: CASSGDRALSYEQYF

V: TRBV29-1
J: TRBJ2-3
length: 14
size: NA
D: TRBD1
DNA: TGCAGTGTTGAAATAAGGGGGCACACAGATACGCAGTATTTT
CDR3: CSVEIRGHTDTQYF

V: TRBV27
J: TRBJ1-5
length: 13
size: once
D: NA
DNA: TGTGCCAGCAGTTTCGGGGGGCATCAGCCCCAGCATTTT
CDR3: CASSFGGHQPQHF

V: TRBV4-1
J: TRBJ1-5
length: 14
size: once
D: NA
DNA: TGCGCCAGCAGTTCTACCTCCGGAGATCAGCCCCAGCATTTT
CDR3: CASSSTSGDQPQHF

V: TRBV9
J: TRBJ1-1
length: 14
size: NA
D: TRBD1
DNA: TGTGCCAGCAGCACCCGGGACAGGGTCACTGAAGCTTTCTTT
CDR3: CASSTRDRVTEAFF

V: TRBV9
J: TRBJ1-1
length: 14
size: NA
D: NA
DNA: TGTGCCAGCAGCGCGATCGGGGGTTGGACTGAAGCTTTCTTT
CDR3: CASSAIGGWTEAFF

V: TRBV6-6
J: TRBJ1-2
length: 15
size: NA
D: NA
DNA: TGTGCCAGCAGTTACGTCACAGCAGCTAACTATGGCTACACCTTC
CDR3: CASSYVTAANYGYTF

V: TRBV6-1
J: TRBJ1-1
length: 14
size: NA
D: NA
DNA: TGTGCCAGCAGTGAAGTGGCCATGGACACTGAAGCTTTCTTT
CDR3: CASSEVAMDTEAFF

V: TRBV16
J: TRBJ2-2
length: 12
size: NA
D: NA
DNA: TGTGCCAGCAGCCGGGGGCCCGGGGAGCTGTTTTTT
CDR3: CASSRGPGELFF

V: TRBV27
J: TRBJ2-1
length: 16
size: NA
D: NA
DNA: TGTGCCAGCAGTTCGCCAGGAACGAGCTCCTACAATGAGCAGTTCTTC
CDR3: CASSSPGTSSYNEQFF

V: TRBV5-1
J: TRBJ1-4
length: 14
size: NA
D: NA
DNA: TGCGCCAGCAGCGTCCCGGGACAAAGGGAAAAACTGTTTTTT
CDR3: CASSVPGQREKLFF

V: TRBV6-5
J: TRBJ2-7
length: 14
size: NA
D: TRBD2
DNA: TGTGCCAGCAGTTACGGGCTAGCGGGCTACGAGCAGTACTTC
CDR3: CASSYGLAGYEQYF

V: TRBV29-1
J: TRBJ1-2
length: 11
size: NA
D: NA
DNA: TGCAGCGTTAGGGAGGACTATGGCTACACCTTC
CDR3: CSVREDYGYTF

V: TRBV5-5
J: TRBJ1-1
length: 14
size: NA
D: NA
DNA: TGTGCCAGCAGTCGTCTTGGAGCGAACACTGAAGCTTTCTTT
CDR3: CASSRLGANTEAFF

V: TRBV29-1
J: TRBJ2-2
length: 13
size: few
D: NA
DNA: TGCAGCGTTCACCCTACAGGTTCCGGGGAGCTGTTTTTT
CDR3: CSVHPTGSGELFF

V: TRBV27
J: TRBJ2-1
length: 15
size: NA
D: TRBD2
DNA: TGTGCCAGCACACCCTGGGGCGGGAGTGGGAATGAGCAGTTCTTC
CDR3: CASTPWGGSGNEQFF